A single sample is the source of the 29 T cell receptor beta chains below, sequenced in a study of cytomegalovirus exposure and HLA in healthy donors. The PCR used 60 Vbeta and 13 Jbeta primers. Assay: immunoSEQ multiplex PCR; the TCRdb copy retains only in-frame clones and omits some. The table shows under 200,000 clones, with more than 65% occurring only once. The specimen was PBMCs. The source is a woman aged 25 to 39 in good health and CMV-seronegative.

The chain joins TRBV19 to TRBJ2-1; 10 bases line up with TRBD2. CDR3 size: 15 residues. The germline V gene has CDR1 LNHDA and CDR2 SQIVND (reference sequence). Trimming removed 3 bases from V and 3 bases from J; junction bases left unmatched: 2. The DNA of the CDR3 is TGTGCCAGTAGTATGTCTAGCGGGGGCTACAATGAGCAGTTCTTC. It yields the protein CASSMSSGGYNEQFF.

The table lists this clone with a few counts. The chain links TRBV19 to TRBJ2-3; 8 bases are a match to TRBD2. This CDR3 has 15 amino acids. Germline-derived CDR1 and CDR2 are LNHDA and SQIVND (reference sequence). Trimming took 5 bases from V and 6 from J; bases not matched to a gene: 10. CDR3 sequence reads: CASSEIAGPRDTQYF. The DNA of the CDR3 is TGTGCCAGTAGTGAAATAGCGGGACCCAGGGATACGCAGTATTTT.

The chain recombines TRBV19 with TRBJ2-7, with 14 bases that match TRBD2. The CDR3 length is 17 residues. CDR1 and CDR2 (germline): LNHDA, SQIVND (reference sequence). Trimming took 8 bases from V and 4 from J; bases not matched to a gene: 13. As DNA, the CDR3 is TGTGCCAGTGGCCCTGGACTAGCGGGGGGACTCGGATACGAGCAGTACTTC. Encoded protein: CASGPGLAGGLGYEQYF.

This clone has only one observation. The rearrangement uses TRBV19 and TRBJ2-1; 9 nucleotides align to TRBD2. In germline, CDR1 is LNHDA, CDR2 SQIVND (reference sequence). V gave up 5 bases and J gave up 8 bases; unmatched junction bases: 13. The CDR3 contains 16 residues. CDR3 coding DNA: TGTGCCAGTAGTCCTTTCTCCCGACTAGCGGTTTATGAGCAGTTCTTC. Translating it yields CASSPFSRLAVYEQFF.

V and J are TRBV5-4 and TRBJ2-2; 11 nucleotides match TRBD2. The CDR3 is 18 residues long. CDR1 and CDR2 (germline): SGHNT, YYREEE (reference sequence). V trimming: 2 bases; J trimming: 4 bases; junction bases outside the gene matches: 10. The CDR3 sequence: CASSLLKLAGGPTGELFF. In DNA, the CDR3 is TGTGCCAGCAGCTTACTAAAGTTAGCGGGAGGGCCCACCGGGGAGCTGTTTTTT.

This clone was observed once. The chain recombines TRBV5-4 with TRBJ2-5; perhaps TRBD2 as D (6 bases). The germline V gene encodes CDR1 SGHNT and CDR2 YYREEE (reference sequence). The CDR3 consists of 14 residues. The V gene lost 4 bases and the J gene lost 4 bases, with 14 bases spanning the gap. The CDR3: CASSGGVVGETQYF. CDR3 coding DNA: TGTGCCAGCAGCGGAGGGGTTGTAGGAGAGACCCAGTACTTC.

A single count supports this clone. The chain uses TRBV9 and TRBJ1-1; D possibly corresponds to TRBD1 (5 bases). V was clipped by 0 bases and J by 3 bases, with 15 bases between them. This CDR3 comprises 16 residues. Per the germline V gene, CDR1 is SGDLS and CDR2 is YYNGEE. CDR3 bases: TGTGCCAGCAGCGTAGCCGCAGGGCTGGTGGACACTGAAGCTTTCTTT. Its translation: CASSVAAGLVDTEAFF.

The chain is built from TRBV7-6 and TRBJ1-2, with 7 bases fitting TRBD1. V shed 1 base and J 4 bases; nucleotides not matched to a gene: 6. The CDR3 sequence is 15 residues long. CDR1 is SGHVS and CDR2 is FNYEAQ in the germline V gene. The CDR3 DNA follows: TGTGCCAGCAGCTTAGTGAGCAGGGGGACCTATGGCTACACCTTC. Residues: CASSLVSRGTYGYTF.

This sequence joins TRBV19 and TRBJ2-5; TRBD1 matches at 7 bases. CDR3 length: 15 residues. Germline V lookup: CDR1 LNHDA, CDR2 SQIVND (reference sequence). V lost 6 bases and J lost 2; bases outside the gene matches: 9. As DNA, the CDR3 is TGTGCCAGTAGGGATCCGGGACAGCCACAAGAGACCCAGTACTTC. It encodes CASRDPGQPQETQYF.

The V call is TRBV19, the J call TRBJ1-1; 8 bases match TRBD1. The CDR3 runs to 13 residues. Germline loops: CDR1 LNHDA, CDR2 SQIVND (reference sequence). CDR3 protein: CETRDRFNTEAFF. CDR3 nucleotide sequence: TGTGAAACCCGGGACAGGTTCAACACTGAAGCTTTCTTT.

The chain is built from TRBV5-1 and TRBJ1-1; 10 positions agree with TRBD1. CDR1 and CDR2 from the germline V gene are SGHRS and YFSETQ. V lost 7 bases, J lost 4 bases, and 7 bases stayed unmatched. The CDR3 runs to 14 residues. The CDR3 coding sequence is TGCGCCAGCGGGAGTGGGACAGGGGCCACTGAAGCTTTCTTT. Amino acid sequence: CASGSGTGATEAFF.

The chain uses TRBV4-2 and TRBJ1-1, with unresolved D. V lost 0 bases and J lost 8, with 10 bases in between. CDR1 is LGHNA and CDR2 is YNFKEQ in the germline V gene. There are 13 residues in the CDR3. CDR3 protein: CASSQDVQKEAFF. Written as DNA, the CDR3 is TGTGCCAGCAGCCAAGATGTGCAGAAGGAAGCTTTCTTT.

CDR3 amino acids: CASSPLNRDRGGGTEAFF. In nucleotides, the CDR3 is TGTGCCAGCTCACCTCTAAACCGGGACAGGGGGGGAGGCACTGAAGCTTTCTTT. The gene calls are TRBV18 and TRBJ1-1; 11 nucleotides agree with TRBD1. Losses at the gene ends were 3 bases for V and 4 bases for J; bases not matched to a gene: 13. CDR1 is KGHSH, CDR2 LQKENI, per germline. The CDR3 contains 18 residues.

The chain carries TRBV9 and TRBJ1-3; D gene unclear. Germline lookup yields CDR1 SGDLS and CDR2 YYNGEE. This CDR3 is built from 14 residues. V dropped 3 bases and J dropped 4 bases, with 11 bases sitting between them. CDR3 loop: CASSGRVGGNTIYF. In DNA, the CDR3 is TGTGCCAGCAGCGGGAGGGTAGGCGGAAACACCATATATTTT. The whole variable domain, remainder taken from reference TRBV9 and TRBJ1-3, is DSGVTQTPKHLITATGQRVTLRCSPRSGDLSVYWYQQSLDQGLQFLIQYYNGEERAKGNILERFSAQQFPDLHSELNLSSLELGDSALYFCASSGRVGGNTIYFGEGSWLTVV.

A word on this clone: The same CDR3 can be traced to other DNA sequences in this sample. The rearrangement joins TRBV18 to TRBJ1-4; D may be TRBD1 (6 bases). Trimming shortened V by 3 bases and J by 7 bases, and 18 bases separated the two germline ends. This CDR3 has 16 amino acids. The germline V gene encodes CDR1 KGHSH and CDR2 LQKENI. The chain's CDR3 is CASSPLPGGLGEKLFF. The CDR3 coding sequence is TGTGCCAGCTCACCGTTGCCCGGGGGGCTGGGTGAAAAACTGTTTTTT.

This clone showed up just a few times. The V call is TRBV6-1, the J call TRBJ1-6; 9 bases are shared with TRBD1. CDR3 length: 15 amino acids. From germline, CDR1 is MNHNS and CDR2 SASEGT. V was pared by 5 bases and J by 12 bases, with 11 bases of the junction left unmatched. CDR3: CASSNPGQGWRPLHF. CDR3 nucleotide sequence: TGTGCCAGCAGTAACCCGGGACAGGGTTGGAGACCCCTCCACTTT.

Regarding this clone: The junction does not match germline at one end; this may be a read error. The chain combines TRBV7-9 with TRBJ1-2; 7 bases align to TRBD1. Germline V gene data show CDR1 as SEHNR and CDR2 as FQNEAQ (reference sequence). The CDR3 totals 15 residues. CDR3 region: CSSSLDRDPNYGYTF. In DNA form, the CDR3 reads TGTTCCAGCAGCTTAGACAGGGACCCAAACTATGGCTACACCTTC.

The chain has TRBV7-9 and TRBJ1-1; possibly TRBD1 for D (6 bases). Germline CDR1 SEHNR, CDR2 FQNEAQ (reference sequence). This CDR3 contains 15 residues. V was clipped by 5 bases and J by 0 bases, with 13 bases between them. CDR3 DNA sequence: TGTGCCAGCAGCCCACAGGGAGTCCTGAACACTGAAGCTTTCTTT. Translating gives CASSPQGVLNTEAFF.

The chain uses TRBV6-5 and TRBJ1-1, with D perhaps matching TRBD1 (5 bases). The CDR3 is 13 residues long. Per germline, CDR1 MNHEY and CDR2 SVGAGI. The germline V and J ends were trimmed by 10 bases and 3 bases, with 15 bases remaining between them. The chain's CDR3 is CATTQGWDTEAFF. CDR3 in DNA: TGTGCCACCACCCAGGGCTGGGACACTGAAGCTTTCTTT.

This clone occurred once. The chain combines TRBV7-3 with TRBJ1-6; 7 positions match TRBD1. Germline CDR1 is SGHTA and CDR2 is FQGTGA. The J segment lost 10 bases and the V segment lost 2 bases, leaving 5 bases of the junction unmatched. The length of the CDR3 is 14 residues. CDR3 residues: CASSLGTVSSPLHF. For the CDR3, the DNA is TGTGCCAGCAGCTTAGGGACAGTCTCGTCACCCCTCCACTTT.

The gene calls are TRBV25-1 and TRBJ1-6, with D tentatively TRBD1 (6 bases). The CDR3 loop spans 15 amino acids. Germline V gene sequence: CDR1 MGHDK, CDR2 SYGVNS. Trimming shortened V by 6 bases and J by 9 bases, and 18 bases separated the two germline ends. In DNA, the CDR3 is TGTGCCAGCAGGGTTAATACAGGGATCGCTTCACCCCTCCACTTT. Translating it yields CASRVNTGIASPLHF.

This chain links TRBV6-6 with TRBJ2-7, with D possibly TRBD2 on 5 matching bases. The CDR3 extends over 16 amino acids. Germline CDR1 MNHNY, CDR2 SVGAGI (reference sequence). V was trimmed by 6 bases and J by 3 bases, leaving 21 bases between them. In nucleotides, the CDR3 is TGTGCCAGCAGCCCCATTGGAGAAGGAGGTTACTACGAGCAGTACTTC. Amino acids: CASSPIGEGGYYEQYF.

This clone was observed once. The chain recombines TRBV11-2 with TRBJ2-1, with a possible D match to TRBD2 (6 bases). CDR1 is SGHAT and CDR2 is FQNNGV in the germline V gene. CDR3 length: 14 residues. V lost 0 bases and J lost 9, with 12 bases in between. In DNA form, the CDR3 reads TGTGCCAGCAGCTTAGAGGTATACGGGAGTGAGCAGTTCTTC. It encodes CASSLEVYGSEQFF.

The CDR3 nucleotides are TGTGCCAGCAGCTTAACTATGACTAGCGGGAGGGCCAGGGAGACCCAGTACTTC. Amino acids: CASSLTMTSGRARETQYF. The V gene is TRBV7-9, the J gene TRBJ2-5, with 14 bases fitting TRBD2. CDR1 SEHNR and CDR2 FQNEAQ come from the germline V gene (reference sequence). V shed 2 bases and J 5 bases; nucleotides not matched to a gene: 10. The CDR3 totals 18 residues. Full variable domain (remainder filled in from reference TRBV7-9 and TRBJ2-5): DTGVSQNPRHKITKRGQNVTFRCDPISEHNRLYWYRQTLGQGPEFLTYFQNEAQLEKSRLLSDRFSAERPKGSFSTLEIQRTEQGDSAMYLCASSLTMTSGRARETQYFGPGTRLLVL.

The chain is built from TRBV6-1 and TRBJ1-5, with TRBD1 identical over 8 bases. The CDR3 spans 11 residues. The ends lost 5 bases at V and 13 bases at J; junction bases unmatched: 4. Per the germline V gene, CDR1 is MNHNS and CDR2 is SASEGT. CDR3 sequence reads: CASSQGAAQHF. The CDR3, as DNA: TGTGCCAGCAGTCAGGGGGCGGCTCAGCATTTT.

The gene calls are TRBV18 and TRBJ1-1, with TRBD1 matching over 11 bases. Germline V gene sequence: CDR1 KGHSH, CDR2 LQKENI. The CDR3 is 16 amino acids. The junction had 4 bases not matched to a gene; V was cut back by 2 bases and J by 2 bases. The CDR3 region is CASSPIGQGANTEAFF. In nucleotides, the CDR3 is TGTGCCAGCTCACCAATCGGACAGGGGGCTAACACTGAAGCTTTCTTT.

The gene calls are TRBV4-1 and TRBJ2-7, with 8 bases fitting TRBD1. V was pared by 4 bases and J by 4 bases, with 12 bases of the junction left unmatched. The CDR3 spans 16 residues. CDR1 and CDR2 (germline): MGHRA, YSYEKL. CDR3 loop: CASSPSRQGTPYEQYF. The CDR3 region has the DNA TGCGCCAGCAGCCCTTCTCGACAGGGGACCCCTTACGAGCAGTACTTC.

The chain employs TRBV19 and TRBJ2-3, with TRBD2 matching 7 bases. The germline gives CDR1 LNHDA, CDR2 SQIVND (reference sequence). The CDR3 sequence is 14 residues long. The trim removed 7 bases at V and 2 bases at J, leaving 6 bases unmatched. The CDR3 loop reads CASTGGNPTDTQYF. In nucleotides, the CDR3 is TGTGCCAGTACCGGGGGGAACCCCACAGATACGCAGTATTTT. The full variable domain, its missing parts supplied by reference TRBV19 and TRBJ2-3, is DGGITQSPKYLFRKEGQNVTLSCEQNLNHDAMYWYRQDPGQGLRLIYYSQIVNDFQKGDIAEGYSVSREKKESFPLTVTSAQKNPTAFYLCASTGGNPTDTQYFGPGTRLTVL.

The chain links TRBV7-9 to TRBJ2-2; 8 bases align to TRBD2. With V trimmed by 3 bases and J by 13 bases, 4 bases remained unmatched. Germline CDR1 and CDR2: SEHNR and FQNEAQ (reference sequence). The CDR3 contains 12 residues. This CDR3 is CASSFPGLGLFF. The DNA of the CDR3 is TGTGCCAGCAGCTTTCCGGGACTAGGGCTGTTTTTT.